This T cell receptor beta chain is drawn from a study of read filtering for tumor transcriptome and immune sequencing. Overall study: RNA-seq yielded only about 80 to 1,400 TCR reads, IR-seq about 4 to 11 million.

This clonotype was seen repeatedly, ten times or more. The CDR3 has 12 amino acids. Germline values: CDR1 ENHRY, CDR2 SYGVKD. The ends were cut back, 6 bases at V and 6 bases at J, with 9 bases in the middle. This library used 300 to 500 ng RNA and molecular barcoded adaptors spanning alpha/delta and beta/gamma chains. TCRdb reanalysed the reads using MiXCR and keeps one entry per CDR3 protein. In the table there are 100,000 to 150,000 distinct CDR3 sequences, about an eighth of which are singletons. The sequenced sample was a population of CD138-negative cells sorted from bone marrow. This chain joins TRBV10-3 and TRBJ2-1; the D is unclear. The receptor was derived from a donor at least 40 years old with multiple myeloma. The CDR3 protein is CAIRRTGNEQFF. The CDR3 DNA reads TGTGCCATCAGAAGGACGGGCAATGAGCAGTTCTTC.